These 8 T cell receptor beta chains share one sample of origin, sequenced in a study of blood T cell repertoires in COVID-19. Sequencing used immunoSEQ multiplex PCR; TCRdb keeps in-frame clones, though not all of them. The sample holds approximately 190,000 clones; more than 80% are singletons and the top ten take around 0.5%. Sequencing was performed on peripheral blood. These receptors were collected from a man over 45 with acute or convalescent COVID-19.

This sequence joins TRBV11-2 and TRBJ1-3; D ambiguous. The CDR3 is 15 residues long. Germline lookup yields CDR1 SGHAT and CDR2 FQNNGV. V dropped 1 base and J dropped 0 bases, with 7 bases sitting between them. CDR3 nucleotide sequence: TGTGCCAGCAGCTTAGTTCGTTACTCTGGAAACACCATATATTTT. Translated, it gives CASSLVRYSGNTIYF.

The gene calls are TRBV5-1 and TRBJ1-1, with TRBD1 as a possible D gene (6 bases). Germline V gene lookup returns CDR1 SGHRS and CDR2 YFSETQ. This CDR3 is built from 13 residues. V was shortened by 4 bases and J by 3 bases, with 10 bases between the two germline ends. The CDR3 is CASSLRQDTEAFF. The CDR3 DNA is TGCGCCAGCAGCCTCAGACAGGACACTGAAGCTTTCTTT.

This clone is a singleton in its sample. This rearrangement joins TRBV27 to TRBJ2-6; D call uncertain. The germline V and J ends were trimmed by 2 bases and 0 bases, with 11 bases remaining between them. The CDR3 consists of 17 residues. Per the germline V gene, CDR1 is MNHEY and CDR2 is SMNVEV (reference sequence). This CDR3 reads CASSLTATSSGANVLTF. The DNA of the CDR3 is TGTGCCAGCAGTTTAACAGCTACATCCTCTGGGGCCAACGTCCTGACTTTC.

This rearrangement joins TRBV29-1 to TRBJ1-1; 7 bases are a match to TRBD1. Germline V gene lookup returns CDR1 SQVTM and CDR2 ANQGSEA. The V and J ends lost 7 bases and 0 bases, in that order; junction bases with no gene match: 5. This CDR3 has 13 amino acids. The CDR3 nucleotides are TGCAGCGCCAGACAGGGACTGAACACTGAAGCTTTCTTT. Translating gives CSARQGLNTEAFF.

The chain couples TRBV29-1 to TRBJ2-2; D possibly corresponds to TRBD2 (6 bases). The germline V and J ends were trimmed by 6 bases and 3 bases, with 17 bases remaining between them. CDR3 length equals 15 residues. The germline V gene encodes CDR1 SQVTM and CDR2 ANQGSEA. The CDR3 region is CSVLRRGSDTGELFF. The CDR3 nucleotides are TGCAGCGTCCTAAGGAGGGGATCGGACACCGGGGAGCTGTTTTTT.

The chain recombines TRBV28 with TRBJ2-7; D is perhaps TRBD1 (6 bases). There are 14 residues in the CDR3. Trimming removed 7 bases at V and 3 bases at J, with 16 bases between. The germline CDR1 and CDR2 sequences are MDHEN and SYDVKM. The CDR3, as DNA: TGTGCCAGCAACGCGCAGGGGAAAGACTACGAGCAGTACGTC. Its translation is CASNAQGKDYEQYV.

The chain couples TRBV4-1 to TRBJ1-1; 8 nucleotides match TRBD1. This CDR3 spans 15 amino acids. V lost 4 bases to trimming and J lost 3 bases; unmatched junction nucleotides: 7. Looked up from germline, CDR1 is MGHRA and CDR2 is YSYEKL. CDR3 in amino acids: CASSREDRDDTEAFF. In DNA, the CDR3 is TGCGCCAGCAGCCGGGAGGACAGGGACGACACTGAAGCTTTCTTT.

The genes are TRBV30 and TRBJ1-1; D unresolved. The CDR3 is 12 amino acids. The V and J ends lost 2 bases and 1 base respectively, with 5 bases between them. Germline CDR1 GTSNPN, CDR2 SVGIG (reference sequence). CDR3 bases: TGTGCCTGGAGTCTAAGGAACACTGAAGCTTTCTTT. This sequence encodes CAWSLRNTEAFF.